These 32 T cell receptor beta chains came from one sample sequenced in a study of regulatory T cells in long-lasting Graves disease. With iRepertoire HTBI primers and Arm-PCR of CDR3 regions, TCR beta libraries were built. One entry per CDR3 protein results from TCRdb running MiXCR on the multiplex PCR reads. This sample has roughly 220,000 distinct CDR3 sequences, with 18% found just once. Documented time point: newly diagnosed GD, antithyroid drugs for less than 3 months. RNA isolated from PBMCs was used to make the TCR library. The source material was peripheral blood mononuclear cells (PBMCs), sampled at new diagnosis, from a patient treated with antithyroid drugs. These receptors came from a female donor with Graves disease.

The sample holds many counts of this clonotype. The chain employs TRBV5-6 and TRBJ1-2; perhaps TRBD1 as D (5 bases). The V gene lost 7 bases and the J gene lost 8 bases, with 21 bases spanning the gap. The CDR3 has 14 residues. Germline lookup yields CDR1 SGHDT and CDR2 YYEEEE. CDR3 coding DNA: TGTGCCAGCGTACAACAGGATAAGGAGGGCGGCTACACCTTC. Translated, it gives CASVQQDKEGGYTF.

This clonotype was detected many times. J is TRBJ2-7 and V is TRBV5-5; no clear D. CDR3 length: 15 amino acids. The V and J ends lost 5 bases and 0 bases respectively, with 15 bases between them. Germline CDR1 SGHKS, CDR2 YYEKEE (reference sequence). The CDR3 bases are TGTGCCAGCAGGGTCCTAGACCTTAGCTCCTACGAGCAGTACTTC. This gives the protein CASRVLDLSSYEQYF.

Written as DNA, the CDR3 is TGTGCCAGCAGCCAAGGACTAGCGGGACCTAATGAGCAGTTCTTC. This gives the protein CASSQGLAGPNEQFF. J is TRBJ2-1 and V is TRBV5-4, with TRBD2 matching over 12 bases. Trimming took 4 bases from V and 7 from J; bases not matched to a gene: 6. Germline values: CDR1 SGHNT, CDR2 YYREEE (reference sequence). The CDR3 has 15 amino acids.

This clonotype was recorded many times. J is TRBJ1-5 and V is TRBV5-8, with TRBD1 as a possible D gene (5 bases). The ends were cut back, 1 base at V and 6 bases at J, with 14 bases in the middle. From germline, CDR1 is SGHTS and CDR2 YDEGEE. There are 15 residues in the CDR3. This CDR3 is CASSLSGRGSQPQHF. The CDR3 DNA follows: TGTGCCAGCAGCTTGTCAGGGAGGGGATCTCAGCCCCAGCATTTT. Supplemented by reference TRBV5-8 and TRBJ1-5, the full variable domain reads EAGVTQSPTHLIKTRGQQATLRCSPISGHTSVYWYQQALGLGLQFLLWYDEGEERNRGNFPPRFSGRQFPNYSSELNVNALELEDSALYLCASSLSGRGSQPQHFGDGTRLSIL.

The table lists this clonotype with a few counts. The chain carries TRBV28 and TRBJ2-3; D gene ambiguous. V lost 7 bases and J 0 bases, leaving 14 bases between the germline ends. Germline V gene lookup returns CDR1 MDHEN and CDR2 SYDVKM. The CDR3 totals 15 residues. CDR3 bases: TGTGCCAGCAAGGAAGTAGCTCGGAGCACAGATACGCAGTATTTT. Amino acids: CASKEVARSTDTQYF.

This clonotype has a count of ten or more. CDR3 sequence reads: CASRITGSNYGYTF. For the CDR3, the DNA is TGTGCCAGCAGGATAACCGGCAGCAACTATGGCTACACCTTC. This chain uses TRBV7-9 with TRBJ1-2; D is unresolved. V was cut by 6 bases and J by 2 bases, with 13 bases left in between. CDR3 length: 14 residues. Germline V gives CDR1 SEHNR, CDR2 FQNEAQ (reference sequence). The full variable domain, in which reference TRBV7-9 and TRBJ1-2 provide the parts outside the CDR3, is DTGVSQNPRHKITKRGQNVTFRCDPISEHNRLYWYRQTLGQGPEFLTYFQNEAQLEKSRLLSDRFSAERPKGSFSTLEIQRTEQGDSAMYLCASRITGSNYGYTFGSGTRLTVV.

This clonotype came up many times. The CDR3, as DNA: TGTGCCAGCTCACCACCGACAGATAATGGCTACACCTTC. It yields the protein CASSPPTDNGYTF. V usage is TRBV18 and J usage is TRBJ1-2; maybe TRBD1 (5 bases). Germline loops: CDR1 KGHSH, CDR2 LQKENI. V dropped 0 bases and J dropped 6 bases, with 8 bases sitting between them. The CDR3 is 13 amino acids.

This clonotype was counted at least ten times. This sequence joins TRBV29-1 and TRBJ1-5; D ambiguous. CDR3 size: 16 residues. CDR1 and CDR2 from the germline V gene are SQVTM and ANQGSEA. The germline V and J ends were trimmed by 3 bases and 0 bases, with 15 bases remaining between them. The DNA of the CDR3 is TGCAGCGTTGAGGGAAGGACTCCCAATAGCAATCAGCCCCAGCATTTT. It translates to CSVEGRTPNSNQPQHF.

This clonotype was picked up many times. V gene TRBV14 combines with J gene TRBJ2-7; TRBD1 matches at 10 bases. Unmatched junction bases numbered 5, after V lost 2 bases and J lost 4 bases. Germline V gene sequence: CDR1 SGHDN, CDR2 FVKESK. The CDR3 length is 15 residues. CDR3 protein: CASSQLDRGKYEQYF. The CDR3, as DNA: TGTGCCAGCAGCCAACTGGACAGGGGGAAGTACGAGCAGTACTTC.

On this clonotype: This clone may be a read error of a much larger clone one base away. The V gene is TRBV7-3, the J gene TRBJ2-3; 7 nucleotides agree with TRBD1. Per the germline V gene, CDR1 is SGHTA and CDR2 is FQGTGA. The CDR3 spans 14 residues. Written as DNA, the CDR3 is TGTGTCAGCAGCTCACAGGGGTTCACAGATACGCAGTATTTT. Encoded protein: CVSSSQGFTDTQYF.

In its sample, this clonotype was seen many times. V and J are TRBV12-3 or TRBV12-4 and TRBJ2-1; 10 bases are a match to TRBD1. This CDR3 region has 14 residues. The V segment lost 7 bases and the J segment 4 bases; nucleotides outside the gene matches: 4. CDR3 nucleotides: TGTGCCAGCAAGGACAGGGGGATATACAATGAGCAGTTCTTC. Translating gives CASKDRGIYNEQFF.

This rearrangement joins TRBV11-2 to TRBJ1-5; no firm D call. The CDR3 runs 15 residues. CDR1 and CDR2 from the germline V gene are SGHAT and FQNNGV. Trimming removed 0 bases at V and 3 bases at J, with 9 bases between. CDR3 sequence: CASSLDLTDNQPQHF. DNA of the CDR3: TGTGCCAGCAGCTTAGATCTCACAGACAATCAGCCCCAGCATTTT.

The sample holds many counts of this clonotype. The J gene is TRBJ1-1, the V gene TRBV4-1; D not certain. The CDR3 is 14 residues long. Between the trimmed V and J ends, which lost 1 base and 4 bases, there was a span of 10 bases. Germline CDR1 reads MGHRA; CDR2 reads YSYEKL. The CDR3 DNA sequence: TGCGCCAGCAGCCAAGGACGGGTGGGCACTGAAGCTTTCTTT. Encoded protein: CASSQGRVGTEAFF.

This clonotype has ten or more counts. The rearrangement joins TRBV4-1 to TRBJ1-2, with D uncertain. CDR3 size: 13 residues. The germline V and J ends were trimmed by 2 bases and 3 bases, with 7 bases remaining between them. Germline lookup yields CDR1 MGHRA and CDR2 YSYEKL. The CDR3 spells CASSQRTDYGYTF. The CDR3 coding sequence is TGCGCCAGCAGCCAACGGACGGACTATGGCTACACCTTC.

A note on this clonotype: Since a much larger clone is just one base distant, this may be a read error. The chain joins TRBV6-2 or TRBV6-3 to TRBJ1-2, with unresolved D. The germline gives CDR1 MNHEY, CDR2 SVGEGT. Trimming pared 2 bases from V and 4 bases from J, leaving 14 bases between. The CDR3 consists of 15 residues. The CDR3 bases are TGTGCCAGCAGTTACCCGAAAGACGGACTCTATGGCTACACCTTC. It yields the protein CASSYPKDGLYGYTF.

This clonotype was counted many times. The V gene is TRBV20-1, the J gene TRBJ2-7, with no clear D. This CDR3 has 13 amino acids. V was cut by 3 bases and J by 5 bases, with 14 bases left in between. Per germline, CDR1 DFQATT and CDR2 SNEGSKA (reference sequence). CDR3 DNA sequence: TGCAGTGCTAGGATCCGGTTACTTAACGAGCAGTACTTC. Translating gives CSARIRLLNEQYF.

This clonotype was observed at least ten times. The CDR3 nucleotides are TGTGCCTGGAACCAGGGGGGCAATTACAATGAGCAGTTCTTC. Encoded protein: CAWNQGGNYNEQFF. The chain employs TRBV30 and TRBJ2-1; D is perhaps TRBD1 (7 bases). Trimming stripped 4 bases from V and 4 bases from J, with 14 bases between. Germline V gene data show CDR1 as GTSNPN and CDR2 as SVGIG (reference sequence). The CDR3 spans 14 residues.

This clonotype was seen a single time. This likely stems from a read error, as it lies one base from a far larger clone. V and J are TRBV7-8 and TRBJ2-3; D uncertain. The J call may be mistaken, given a closer DNA end match to TRBJ2-1. This CDR3 is built from 14 residues. Germline-derived CDR1 and CDR2 are SGHVS and FQNEAQ. The CDR3 sequence: CASGPASRDNEQFF. CDR3 nucleotides: TGTGCCAGCGGCCCCGCGTCTAGAGACAATGAGCAGTTCTTC.

As DNA, the CDR3 is TGCGCCAGCAGCCAAGTGGAAATATACACAGATACGCAGTATTTT. This encodes CASSQVEIYTDTQYF. The V gene is TRBV4-1, the J gene TRBJ2-3, with D unclear. Germline-derived CDR1 and CDR2 are MGHRA and YSYEKL. Trimming pared 1 base from V and 2 bases from J, leaving 10 bases between. The length of the CDR3 is 15 residues.

The chain employs TRBV28 and TRBJ1-3; D unclear. The CDR3 covers 15 residues. Germline CDR1 and CDR2: MDHEN and SYDVKM. V lost 8 bases, J lost 2 bases, and 16 bases lay in between. CDR3 DNA sequence: TGTGCCAGCTCCAATCGGGGAACACCTGGAAACACCATATATTTT. Translation gives CASSNRGTPGNTIYF.

In this sample, this clonotype turned up a few times. CDR3 sequence (DNA): TGTGCCAGTAGTATATCTCGGGGACGGACAATACAAGAGACCCAGTACTTC. As protein: CASSISRGRTIQETQYF. The gene calls are TRBV19 and TRBJ2-5; D is possibly TRBD1 or TRBD2 (5 bases each). Germline-derived CDR1 and CDR2 are LNHDA and SQIVND (reference sequence). The CDR3 loop spans 17 amino acids. Deletions cut 2 bases from V and 2 bases from J, with 18 bases between.

This clonotype occurred a few times. The chain employs TRBV11-2 and TRBJ2-1, with unresolved D. Germline V gene sequence: CDR1 SGHAT, CDR2 FQNNGV. The CDR3 contains 13 residues. V lost 4 bases and J 2 bases, leaving 6 bases between the germline ends. The CDR3: CASSYFPYNEQFF. CDR3 in DNA: TGTGCCAGCAGCTACTTCCCCTACAATGAGCAGTTCTTC.

At least ten counts were recorded for this clonotype. This chain joins TRBV30 and TRBJ1-1; 8 bases agree with TRBD1. The CDR3 covers 16 residues. The V and J ends lost 3 bases and 0 bases, in that order; junction bases with no gene match: 9. The V gene's germline CDR1 is GTSNPN and CDR2 SVGIG (reference sequence). The CDR3 DNA sequence: TGTGCCTGGAGCTTCACAGGGGGAACTATGAACACTGAAGCTTTCTTT. Translating it yields CAWSFTGGTMNTEAFF.

This clonotype was seen ten or more times. The chain couples TRBV7-2 to TRBJ1-1; D is uncertain. The germline V gene has CDR1 SGHTA and CDR2 FQGNSA. V was trimmed by 5 bases and J by 1 base, leaving 11 bases between them. This CDR3 spans 14 amino acids. CDR3 residues: CASSRGPSNTEAFF. The CDR3 nucleotides are TGTGCCAGCAGCCGAGGGCCTTCGAACACTGAAGCTTTCTTT.

The V and J genes are TRBV6-5 and TRBJ1-5, with 7 nucleotides matching TRBD1. Looked up from germline, CDR1 is MNHEY and CDR2 is SVGAGI. With 2 bases clipped from V and 10 bases from J, the junction kept 8 bases outside the gene matches. The CDR3 is made up of 14 amino acids. CDR3: CASSYGTAFQPQHF. The CDR3, as DNA: TGTGCCAGCAGTTACGGGACAGCCTTCCAACCCCAGCATTTT.

The V call is TRBV28, the J call TRBJ1-1; D uncertain. V lost 1 base and J 1 base, leaving 7 bases between the germline ends. CDR3 length equals 14 residues. Per the germline V gene, CDR1 is MDHEN and CDR2 is SYDVKM. Written as DNA, the CDR3 is TGTGCCAGCAGTTTATATTTGGGGAACACTGAAGCTTTCTTT. Protein sequence: CASSLYLGNTEAFF.

This clonotype was seen ten or more times. The rearrangement joins TRBV14 to TRBJ2-1, with 11 bases identical to TRBD2. V lost 5 bases, J lost 6 bases, and 6 bases stayed unmatched. The CDR3 has 15 amino acids. Germline V CDR1 and CDR2: SGHDN, FVKESK. In DNA, the CDR3 is TGTGCCAGCAGCTCCTTAGCGGGGGGGGGCAATGAGCAGTTCTTC. Its translation is CASSSLAGGGNEQFF.

Ten or more counts support this clonotype. The chain's CDR3 is CASSVGGGGTEAFF. The CDR3 DNA is TGTGCCAGCAGCGTTGGGGGGGGAGGTACTGAAGCTTTCTTT. The chain has TRBV9 and TRBJ1-1, with D possibly being TRBD1 (5 bases). The length of the CDR3 is 14 residues. The germline V and J ends were trimmed by 2 bases and 5 bases, with 13 bases remaining between them. Germline assignment: CDR1 SGDLS and CDR2 YYNGEE.

The chain combines TRBV27 with TRBJ1-5; 8 nucleotides line up with TRBD1. The CDR3 sequence is 15 residues long. Trimming cost V 7 bases and J 4 bases; bases outside gene matches: 9. Germline assignment: CDR1 MNHEY and CDR2 SMNVEV (reference sequence). CDR3 coding DNA: TGTGCCAGCAAGTCGGGACAGGTACCTAATCAGCCCCAGCATTTT. Protein sequence: CASKSGQVPNQPQHF.

With respect to this clonotype: A far larger clone is one nucleotide away, so this likely arose from a read error. The rearrangement joins TRBV3-1 to TRBJ2-7; 8 nucleotides line up with TRBD2. The V gene end was trimmed by 4 bases and the J gene end by 7 bases; junction bases not matched to a gene: 15. The CDR3 runs to 16 residues. Germline CDR1 reads LGHDT; CDR2 reads YNNKEL (reference sequence). CDR3 bases: TGTGCCAGCAGCCGGGGGAGCGGGGGCTCCTACAATGAGCAGTACTTC. Translating gives CASSRGSGGSYNEQYF.

This clonotype was counted ten times or more. This chain uses TRBV11-2 with TRBJ2-1, with D possibly being TRBD2 (6 bases). CDR1 SGHAT and CDR2 FQNNGV come from the germline V gene. This CDR3 region has 16 residues. V was trimmed by 5 bases and J by 3 bases, leaving 17 bases between them. The CDR3 DNA follows: TGTGCCAGCAGCCGACTAGATTCTTTGGGCTACAATGAGCAGTTCTTC. Translated, it gives CASSRLDSLGYNEQFF.

The sample holds many counts of this clonotype. This chain links TRBV20-1 with TRBJ2-3; 10 nucleotides align to TRBD2. The V segment lost 1 base and the J segment 8 bases; nucleotides outside the gene matches: 9. Germline CDR1 is DFQATT and CDR2 is SNEGSKA (reference sequence). The CDR3 contains 15 residues. This CDR3 is CSARGPSGSGGTQYF. The CDR3 nucleotides read TGCAGTGCTAGAGGTCCTAGCGGGAGCGGGGGTACGCAGTATTTT.